The T cell receptor (beta chain) described here comes from a study of T cells in Graves' hyperthyroidism and ophthalmopathy. Study conclusions and caveats: Ophthalmopathy was separated from stable hyperthyroidism by a 13 V-J model. Blood also contained most expanded thyroid clonotypes above 0.001.

This clonotype was observed many times. Its antigen is as yet unknown. Germline V gene lookup returns CDR1 SGHAT and CDR2 FQNNGV. The V end lost 5 bases, the J end lost 9 bases, and 14 bases lay between the germline ends. The CDR3 loop spans 13 amino acids. Patients showing uncontrolled infection, other autoimmune disease, pregnancy or lactation were ineligible. Fresh peripheral blood, under 11 ml, yielded the PBMCs. Using RNA transcripts as the source, TCR beta CDR3 regions were amplified. The study used the HTBI primer set for a first-round RT-PCR of the TCR CDR3. TCRdb fed the multiplex PCR reads into MiXCR, producing one record per CDR3 protein. The table has 550,000 to 700,000 distinct CDR3 sequences, roughly 14% seen once.

The TCR comes from a woman aged 35 to 49 with Graves' ophthalmopathy. Sequencing was carried out using blood. The chain combines TRBV11-2 with TRBJ2-4; TRBD2 might be the D (5 bases). CDR3 sequence reads: CASSLTVRGIQYF. CDR3 bases: TGTGCCAGCAGCCTGACGGTACGGGGCATTCAGTACTTC. Looking up the rest from reference TRBV11-2 and TRBJ2-4 gives the full variable domain: EAGVAQSPRYKIIEKRQSVAFWCNPISGHATLYWYQQILGQGPKLLIQFQNNGVVDDSQLPKDRFSAERLKGVDSTLKIQPAKLEDSAVYLCASSLTVRGIQYFGAGTRLSVL.